These T cell receptor beta chains were read from a single sample in a study of blood T cell repertoires in COVID-19. The assay was immunoSEQ multiplex PCR, and TCRdb's table has in-frame clones only and misses some. The sample lists roughly 380,000 clones, about 90% seen once, with 2.5% to 3% in the top ten. Sequencing used PBMCs or T cells enriched from blood (not recorded which). The receptors here all came from a woman in her thirties who had recovered from COVID-19. The CDR3 runs from the conserved cysteine through the conserved F or W. A D gene is named only where the DNA matches it firmly. Rows may omit the clone size; those that give it use once, few, many or a size class.

V	size	J	D	CDR3	DNA
TRBV5-4	-	TRBJ1-5	-	CASSLGPPAGQPQHF	TGTGCCAGCAGCTTAGGTCCCCCGGCAGGCCAGCCCCAGCATTTT
TRBV30	-	TRBJ2-3	TRBD1	CAWSVRDRATDTQYF	TGTGCCTGGAGTGTCCGGGACAGGGCCACAGATACGCAGTATTTT
TRBV5-1	-	TRBJ1-1	TRBD1	CASSLRAGGADTEAFF	TGCGCCAGCAGCTTGCGGGCAGGGGGCGCGGACACTGAAGCTTTCTTT
TRBV6-2/TRBV6-3	-	TRBJ2-5	-	CASSPRGSGETQYF	TGTGCCAGCAGCCCACGGGGGTCGGGAGAGACCCAGTACTTC
TRBV28	-	TRBJ1-2	TRBD1	CASDRGNSYYGYTF	TGTGCCAGCGACAGGGGAAACAGCTACTATGGCTACACCTTC
TRBV5-5	-	TRBJ2-7	-	CASSLGAGSYEQYF	TGTGCCAGCAGCTTGGGGGCGGGATCCTACGAGCAGTACTTC
TRBV4-1	-	TRBJ2-1	-	CASSQPRERFHNEQFF	TGCGCCAGCAGCCAACCGAGGGAAAGGTTCCACAATGAGCAGTTCTTC
TRBV4-2	-	TRBJ2-7	TRBD1	CASSEGGGQGHEQYF	TGTGCCAGCAGCGAGGGAGGGGGACAGGGCCACGAGCAGTACTTC
TRBV3-1/TRBV3-2	-	TRBJ2-6	-	CASSQGLAGANVLTF	TGTGCCAGCAGCCAAGGTCTAGCTGGGGCCAACGTCCTGACTTTC
TRBV11-2	-	TRBJ1-1	-	CASSITGTTMGGAEAFF	TGTGCCAGCAGCATTACCGGGACGACGATGGGGGGAGCTGAAGCTTTCTTT
TRBV4-1	once	TRBJ1-1	-	CASSQLGATEAFF	TGCGCCAGCAGCCAATTAGGGGCCACTGAAGCTTTCTTT
TRBV27	-	TRBJ1-2	TRBD1	CASSSPLGTGGLYGYTF	TGTGCCAGCAGTTCTCCTCTAGGGACAGGGGGGCTCTATGGCTACACCTTC
TRBV2	-	TRBJ1-2	-	CASSEVPRGNYGYTF	TGTGCCAGCAGTGAAGTCCCTCGGGGTAACTATGGCTACACCTTC
TRBV2	-	TRBJ1-5	TRBD1	CASRPDRVSHQPQHF	TGTGCCAGCAGACCGGACAGGGTGAGCCATCAGCCCCAGCATTTT
TRBV5-5	-	TRBJ2-5	-	CASSPTRFRETQYF	TGTGCCAGCAGCCCAACCAGGTTCCGAGAGACCCAGTACTTC
TRBV9	-	TRBJ2-7	-	CASSLRDTTYEQYF	TGTGCCAGCAGCCTCCGGGACACCACCTACGAGCAGTACTTC
TRBV5-5	-	TRBJ1-2	-	CASSLAGGRETNYGYTF	TGTGCCAGCAGCTTGGCGGGAGGACGGGAAACTAACTATGGCTACACCTTC
TRBV9	few	TRBJ2-7	TRBD1	CASSVGPPDRGFYEQYF	TGTGCCAGCAGCGTAGGGCCTCCGGACAGGGGATTCTACGAGCAGTACTTC
TRBV28	-	TRBJ1-1	TRBD1	CASRIRDSGTEAFF	TGTGCCAGCAGGATCAGGGACAGTGGGACTGAAGCTTTCTTT
TRBV15	-	TRBJ1-2	-	CATSRDGPQADGYTF	TGTGCCACCAGCAGAGATGGTCCACAGGCCGATGGCTACACCTTC
TRBV19	few	TRBJ2-3	TRBD1	CASSGWTGGFTDTQYF	TGTGCCAGTAGTGGTTGGACAGGGGGTTTCACAGATACGCAGTATTTT
TRBV27	-	TRBJ1-4	-	CASKPGLVNEKLFF	TGTGCCAGCAAGCCCGGACTGGTTAATGAAAAACTGTTTTTT
TRBV19	-	TRBJ2-5	TRBD1	CASSTTGAETQYF	TGTGCCAGTAGTACGACAGGGGCAGAGACCCAGTACTTC
TRBV28	once	TRBJ2-3	TRBD2	CASSLGTSGSLDTQYF	TGTGCCAGCAGTCTGGGGACTAGCGGGAGTTTAGATACGCAGTATTTT
TRBV9	-	TRBJ2-1	-	CASSVGGLLYNEQFF	TGTGCCAGCAGCGTAGGGGGGCTACTATACAATGAGCAGTTCTTC
TRBV6-5	-	TRBJ1-5	-	CASSYSYQNNQPQHF	TGTGCCAGCAGTTACTCGTATCAGAATAATCAGCCCCAGCATTTT
TRBV6-5	-	TRBJ2-2	-	CASSYSRVTGELFF	TGTGCCAGCAGTTACTCTCGGGTGACCGGGGAGCTGTTTTTT
TRBV27	-	TRBJ1-5	-	CASSLGRGNQPQHF	TGTGCCAGCAGTTTAGGCAGGGGCAATCAGCCCCAGCATTTT
TRBV6-5	-	TRBJ1-5	-	CASSRLGGDQPQHF	TGTGCCAGCAGCCGCCTGGGGGGGGATCAGCCCCAGCATTTT
TRBV11-2	-	TRBJ1-1	-	CASSMGHNTEAFF	TGTGCCAGCAGCATGGGGCATAACACTGAAGCTTTCTTT
TRBV7-3	-	TRBJ2-1	TRBD2	CASSPTPGGTNEQFF	TGTGCCAGCAGCCCGACCCCGGGGGGGACCAATGAGCAGTTCTTC
TRBV21-1	-	TRBJ2-1	-	CASFASGSVMNEQFF	-
TRBV7-9	-	TRBJ1-1	-	CASSLGGGNTEAFF	TGTGCCAGCAGCTTAGGCGGGGGGAACACTGAAGCTTTCTTT
TRBV5-6	-	TRBJ1-4	-	CASRTGRAVFF	TGTGCCAGCAGAACCGGGAGGGCGGTGTTTTTT
TRBV28	-	TRBJ1-2	TRBD1	CASSLQGAQGYGYTF	TGTGCCAGCAGTCTACAGGGGGCCCAAGGCTATGGCTACACCTTC
TRBV2	-	TRBJ1-1	TRBD1	CASSPTGGLAFF	TGTGCCAGCAGTCCAACAGGGGGTCTGGCTTTCTTT
TRBV7-9	-	TRBJ2-1	-	CASSLDEGPAYNEQFF	TGTGCCAGCAGCCTAGACGAGGGCCCGGCCTACAATGAGCAGTTCTTC
TRBV29-1	-	TRBJ1-1	TRBD1	CSVEGTGIEVEAFF	TGCAGCGTTGAAGGGACAGGGATTGAAGTTGAAGCTTTCTTT
TRBV7-2	-	TRBJ2-7	-	CASSLAHDFLSEQYF	TGTGCCAGCAGCTTAGCGCATGACTTCCTCTCCGAGCAGTACTTC
TRBV3-1/TRBV3-2	few	TRBJ2-2	TRBD2	CASSQETSGGAVGELFF	TGTGCCAGCAGCCAAGAGACCAGCGGGGGGGCCGTCGGGGAGCTGTTTTTT
TRBV6-5	-	TRBJ1-2	TRBD1	CASKAGQGYGYTF	TGTGCCAGCAAAGCGGGACAGGGTTACGGCTACACCTTC
TRBV27	-	TRBJ2-2	TRBD1	CASSASRGRTGELFF	TGTGCCAGCAGTGCCTCCAGGGGGCGGACCGGGGAGCTGTTTTTT
TRBV11-2	-	TRBJ2-5	TRBD2	CASSHRSLAATQYF	TGTGCCAGCAGCCACCGGTCCCTAGCGGCGACCCAGTACTTC
TRBV6-5	-	TRBJ1-3	-	CASSPVDILGNTIYF	TGTGCCAGCAGCCCAGTGGACATTCTCGGAAACACCATATATTTT
TRBV27	-	TRBJ2-3	TRBD2	CASSPQTTSGIPDTQYF	TGTGCCAGCAGTCCACAAACCACTAGCGGGATCCCAGATACGCAGTATTTT
TRBV19	-	TRBJ1-2	TRBD1	CASLRDRNYGYTF	TGTGCCAGTCTAAGGGACAGAAATTATGGCTACACCTTC
TRBV2	few	TRBJ1-2	-	CASTGGVYGYTF	TGTGCCAGCACGGGAGGTGTATATGGCTACACCTTC